The 15 T cell receptor beta chains presented below share a single source sample, sequenced in a study of regulatory T cells in long-lasting Graves disease (dated by TCRdb to the early 2020s). The time point tag for this specimen amounts to: persistent/refractory GD, antithyroid drugs over 5 years with positive TRAb. For both TCR sequencing and RNA sequencing, RNA was extracted from PBMCs using TRIzol. The library was prepared using multiplex PCR. Sequencing was performed on an Illumina HiSeq 4000. CDR3 regions were amplified by Arm-PCR with iRepertoire HTBI primers to construct TCR beta libraries. TCRdb took the public reads, trimmed them with fastp at Q25, ran MiXCR for clone calling and kept in-frame beta chains. A single entry per CDR3 protein holds the most common genes and DNA from its merged rows. Across this sample there are approximately 500,000 distinct CDR3 sequences, with roughly 21% seen only once. The ten largest clonotypes hold around 7% of the sample.

Sequences were derived from peripheral blood mononuclear cells (PBMCs), sampled when the disease was refractory, from a patient treated with antithyroid drugs. The source is a female donor with Graves disease.

This clonotype was seen ten or more times. The chain joins TRBV2 to TRBJ1-4; the D gene is possibly TRBD1 (6 bases). In germline, CDR1 is SNHLY, CDR2 FYNNEI. The CDR3 covers 15 residues. The V gene lost 3 bases and the J gene lost 7 bases, with 15 bases spanning the gap. In DNA, the CDR3 is TGTGCCAGCAGTGAGGGGGGGGCAGTTGGTGAAAAACTGTTTTTT. It specifies CASSEGGAVGEKLFF.

This clonotype was counted ten times or more. The chain couples TRBV2 to TRBJ1-5; 7 positions agree with TRBD1. Germline CDR1 SNHLY, CDR2 FYNNEI. Losses at the gene ends were 6 bases for V and 1 base for J; bases not matched to a gene: 6. This CDR3 is 15 amino acids long. This chain's CDR3 is CASRDRVGSNQPQHF. CDR3 coding DNA: TGTGCCAGCAGAGACAGGGTAGGAAGCAATCAGCCCCAGCATTTT.

This clonotype was counted ten times or more. V is TRBV6-5 and J is TRBJ2-7; D might be TRBD1 (5 bases). V was cut by 0 bases and J by 2 bases, with 11 bases left in between. The CDR3 contains 15 residues. Per germline, CDR1 MNHEY and CDR2 SVGAGI. The CDR3 spells CASSYSMQGPYEQYF. The CDR3 DNA reads TGTGCCAGCAGTTACTCGATGCAGGGTCCCTACGAGCAGTACTTC.

This clonotype was seen many times. The CDR3 DNA reads as TGTGCCAGCAGTTACTTCGGGACAGGGATTCAGCCCCAGCATTTT. Its protein product is CASSYFGTGIQPQHF. The V call is TRBV6-2 or TRBV6-3, the J call TRBJ1-5; TRBD1 matches at 9 bases. CDR3 length: 15 amino acids. Looked up from germline, CDR1 is MNHEY and CDR2 is SVGEGT. The V and J ends lost 1 base and 6 bases, in that order; junction bases with no gene match: 4.

This clonotype was recorded at least ten times. The genes are TRBV28 and TRBJ2-7, with D uncertain. CDR3 length: 15 residues. Germline V gives CDR1 MDHEN, CDR2 SYDVKM. V was clipped by 4 bases and J by 2 bases, with 15 bases between them. CDR3 bases: TGTGCCAGCAGTTCCCCGCGTCGAAGACCCTACGAGCAGTACTTC. Amino acids: CASSSPRRRPYEQYF.

The chain recombines TRBV20-1 with TRBJ1-5, with no clear D. The CDR3 is 15 residues long. The germline V gene encodes CDR1 DFQATT and CDR2 SNEGSKA (reference sequence). Deletions cut 3 bases from V and 5 bases from J, with 17 bases between. CDR3 sequence (DNA): TGCAGTGCTAGTAGACCGGAGGTTTTTGATCAGCCCCAGCATTTT. Its protein is CSASRPEVFDQPQHF.

This clonotype was found a few times. The rearrangement links TRBV2 to TRBJ2-7; no reliable D call. Deletions cut 7 bases from V and 6 bases from J, with 7 bases between. CDR1 SNHLY and CDR2 FYNNEI come from the germline V gene. The CDR3 length is 10 residues. As DNA, the CDR3 is TGTGCCAGCACTCGTCTCGAGCAGTACTTC. Amino acid sequence: CASTRLEQYF.

This clonotype has ten or more counts. This chain uses TRBV28 with TRBJ1-6; possibly TRBD1 for D (5 bases). The CDR3 consists of 15 residues. The V gene's germline CDR1 is MDHEN and CDR2 SYDVKM. With 4 bases removed from V and 7 bases from J, the gap between germline ends came to 14 bases. For the CDR3, the DNA is TGTGCCAGCAGTTCTACAGGAAGACTCAATTCACCCCTCCACTTT. Encoded protein: CASSSTGRLNSPLHF.

This clonotype turned up a few times. The rearrangement joins TRBV11-3 to TRBJ2-1; 8 nucleotides match TRBD2. The trim removed 5 bases at V and 5 bases at J, leaving 8 bases unmatched. Per the germline V gene, CDR1 is SGHNT and CDR2 is YENEEA. The CDR3 is made up of 15 amino acids. The CDR3 coding sequence is TGTGCCAGCAGCCCCCCGAGCGGGAGACACAATGAGCAGTTCTTC. Protein sequence: CASSPPSGRHNEQFF.

This clonotype has a handful of counts. J is TRBJ2-3 and V is TRBV7-9, with D unresolved. The CDR3 is 15 residues long. V dropped 6 bases and J dropped 4 bases, with 17 bases sitting between them. CDR1 is SEHNR and CDR2 is FQNEAQ in the germline V gene (reference sequence). Here the CDR3 reads CASRPDGRLPDTQYF. The CDR3 nucleotides read TGTGCCAGCAGGCCTGACGGCCGACTCCCAGATACGCAGTATTTT.

This clonotype was recorded at least ten times. V is TRBV12-3 or TRBV12-4 and J is TRBJ2-5, with a weak D call TRBD1 (5 bases). The CDR3 runs 15 residues. The V gene lost 5 bases and the J gene lost 4 bases, with 17 bases spanning the gap. The CDR3 sequence: CASSPPPGRAETQYF. CDR3 coding DNA: TGTGCCAGCAGTCCACCACCTGGCAGGGCAGAGACCCAGTACTTC.

Only a few counts were recorded for this clonotype. The V and J genes are TRBV6-1 and TRBJ1-1; tentatively, D is TRBD1 (6 bases). The ends were cut back, 7 bases at V and 4 bases at J, with 19 bases in the middle. The CDR3 runs 15 residues. Germline CDR1 and CDR2: MNHNS and SASEGT. The CDR3: CASTIGGQGPTEAFF. CDR3 DNA: TGTGCCAGCACCATCGGGGGGCAGGGCCCCACTGAAGCTTTCTTT.

The chain combines TRBV18 with TRBJ2-5; 7 nucleotides agree with TRBD1. Germline V gene data show CDR1 as KGHSH and CDR2 as LQKENI. The CDR3 totals 15 residues. V shed 4 bases, J shed 4 bases, and the junction held 9 bases outside the gene matches. The CDR3 DNA is TGTGCCAGCTCACTGCAATCGGACAGGTCAGAGACCCAGTACTTC. As protein: CASSLQSDRSETQYF.

This clonotype was picked up one time. The chain has TRBV29-1 and TRBJ2-4, with D perhaps TRBD2 (5 bases). Deletions cut 0 bases from V and 0 bases from J, with 12 bases between. The germline gives CDR1 SQVTM, CDR2 ANQGSEA. The CDR3 covers 16 residues. The CDR3 DNA is TGCAGCGTTGAAGATCGGACTTCTAAAGCCAAAAACATTCAGTACTTC. It yields the protein CSVEDRTSKAKNIQYF.

This sequence joins TRBV20-1 and TRBJ2-3; TRBD2 aligns across 13 bases. V lost 0 bases and J lost 5; bases outside the gene matches: 5. The CDR3 length is 16 residues. Germline values: CDR1 DFQATT, CDR2 SNEGSKA (reference sequence). CDR3 sequence reads: CSARDGLAGAEDTQYF. In DNA, the CDR3 is TGCAGTGCTAGAGATGGACTAGCGGGAGCGGAAGATACGCAGTATTTT.